What follows are 21 T cell receptor beta chains derived from one specimen sequenced in a study of human T cells and chemical hapten exposure. Time point described: patch test 3, about 24 weeks after DPC sensitization. Treatment denoted: therapeutic diphenylcyclopropenone sensitization with weekly scalp DPC. TCRdb re-called the RACE reads with MiXCR, one entry per CDR3 protein. The profile shows roughly 97,000 distinct CDR3 sequences, around a quarter of them singletons. The sequencing here drew on whole blood, taken in connection with sensitization to the hapten diphenylcyclopropenone (DPC). These receptors all come from a man in his forties with alopecia areata. Some clones in this sample may be carry-over from other donors' samples.

The chain combines TRBV12-3 or TRBV12-4 with TRBJ2-5; 8 nucleotides match TRBD1. After removal of 2 bases from V and 4 bases from J, the junction contained 6 bases not matched to a gene. This CDR3 spans 15 amino acids. In DNA form, the CDR3 reads TGTGCCAGCAGTTTACGCCGGACAGGGATAGAGACCCAGTACTTC. Protein product: CASSLRRTGIETQYF.

This clonotype appeared many times. The chain uses TRBV20-1 and TRBJ2-3; D could derive from TRBD1 or TRBD2 (5 bases each). This CDR3 is 12 amino acids long. Germline V gives CDR1 DFQATT, CDR2 SNEGSKA (reference sequence). Between the trimmed V and J ends, which lost 6 bases and 5 bases, there was a span of 12 bases. For the CDR3, the DNA is TGCAGTGCGGGGGTAGCTGAAGATACGCAGTATTTT. This encodes CSAGVAEDTQYF.

The genes are TRBV20-1 and TRBJ1-1; a possible D gene is TRBD1 (5 bases). The germline V gene has CDR1 DFQATT and CDR2 SNEGSKA (reference sequence). The CDR3 totals 14 residues. V lost 6 bases, J lost 8 bases, and 22 bases lay in between. As DNA, the CDR3 is TGCAGTGCACCGACTCCGACAGTAACCAGGGAAGCTTTCTTT. Its translation: CSAPTPTVTREAFF.

This clonotype occurred a few times. The gene calls are TRBV4-2 and TRBJ2-3, with D possibly called TRBD1 or TRBD2 (7 bases each). The CDR3 covers 21 residues. Germline-derived CDR1 and CDR2 are LGHNA and YNFKEQ. Trimming removed 1 base from V and 2 bases from J, with 28 bases in between. The CDR3 sequence is CASSQVRRTRGPRPHTDTQYF. As DNA, the CDR3 is TGTGCCAGCAGCCAAGTAAGACGGACTAGGGGGCCCCGGCCTCACACAGATACGCAGTATTTT.

This chain joins TRBV12-3 or TRBV12-4 and TRBJ1-2; D gene uncertain. The V end was cut by 2 bases, the J end by 8 bases, with 3 bases between. The length of the CDR3 is 10 residues. The CDR3 loop reads CASSLRGYTF. CDR3 DNA: TGTGCCAGCAGTTTAAGGGGCTACACCTTC.

This chain connects TRBV3-1 to TRBJ2-3; perhaps D is TRBD1 or TRBD2 (5 bases each). In germline, CDR1 is LGHDT, CDR2 YNNKEL (reference sequence). The V end lost 4 bases, the J end lost 7 bases, and 9 bases lay between the germline ends. CDR3 size: 12 residues. CDR3 DNA: TGTGCCAGCAGCCGAGGGGAGAATACGCAGTATTTT. This translates into CASSRGENTQYF.

This clonotype appeared many times. This chain joins TRBV5-1 and TRBJ2-6; D gene ambiguous. CDR1 SGHRS and CDR2 YFSETQ come from the germline V gene. This CDR3 has 16 amino acids. V was shortened by 4 bases and J by 2 bases, with 13 bases between the two germline ends. In nucleotides, the CDR3 is TGCGCCAGCAGCCCCGCTAGTTCGGCTGGGGCCAACGTCCTGACTTTC. Translating it yields CASSPASSAGANVLTF. Full variable domain (missing parts from reference TRBV5-1 and TRBJ2-6): KAGVTQTPRYLIKTRGQQVTLSCSPISGHRSVSWYQQTPGQGLQFLFEYFSETQRNKGNFPGRFSGRQFSNSRSEMNVSTLELGDSALYLCASSPASSAGANVLTFGAGSRLTVL.

This clonotype was found a few times. V is TRBV28 and J is TRBJ2-1; D may be TRBD1 (6 bases). The germline V gene has CDR1 MDHEN and CDR2 SYDVKM. The CDR3 sequence is 13 residues long. The V end was cut by 6 bases, the J end by 5 bases, with 11 bases between. This chain's CDR3 is CASRRGSDNEQFF. CDR3 DNA sequence: TGTGCCAGCAGGAGGGGGAGTGACAATGAGCAGTTCTTC.

CDR3 loop: CASSPPLQPQHF. In DNA form, the CDR3 reads TGTGCCAGCAGTCCCCCCCTACAGCCCCAGCATTTT. The rearrangement joins TRBV28 to TRBJ1-5; unclear D gene. Germline V lookup: CDR1 MDHEN, CDR2 SYDVKM. The CDR3 is made up of 12 amino acids. Trimming removed 5 bases from V and 7 bases from J, with 9 bases in between.

The chain couples TRBV4-1 to TRBJ2-1, with 7 bases identical to TRBD2. CDR1 MGHRA and CDR2 YSYEKL come from the germline V gene. J gave up 7 bases and V 4 bases, and 10 bases lay outside the gene matches. The CDR3 loop spans 15 amino acids. In nucleotides, the CDR3 is TGCGCCAGCAGCCCTACTCGGGAGGCGGAGAATGAGCAGTTCTTC. Translated: CASSPTREAENEQFF.

The table lists this clonotype with a few counts. DNA for the CDR3: TGTGCCAGCAGTTACGGGACAGACCCTTACTGGGAGCAGTACTTC. It is translated as CASSYGTDPYWEQYF. The chain carries TRBV16 and TRBJ2-7, with 7 bases identical to TRBD1. This CDR3 comprises 15 residues. V shed 6 bases, J shed 7 bases, and the junction held 15 bases outside the gene matches. Looked up from germline, CDR1 is KGHSY and CDR2 is FQNENV.

As for this clonotype: A read error is possible here, since a much larger clone lies one base away. The chain uses TRBV12-3 or TRBV12-4 and TRBJ2-7; a possible D gene is TRBD1 (6 bases). The CDR3 has 14 residues. Trimming removed 6 bases at V and 5 bases at J, with 17 bases between. CDR3 sequence reads: CASSSLTGWNEQYF. The CDR3 coding sequence is TGTGCCAGCAGCTCCCTAACAGGGTGGAACGAGCAGTACTTC.

In its sample, this clonotype was seen a few times. CDR3 sequence (DNA): TGTGCCAGCAGTGCAGGCGGGGGGTACAATGAGCAGTTCTTC. It specifies CASSAGGGYNEQFF. This chain joins TRBV6-4 and TRBJ2-1, with TRBD2 matching 8 bases. The trim removed 4 bases at V and 4 bases at J, leaving 3 bases unmatched. The CDR3 has 14 residues. Germline values: CDR1 MRHNA, CDR2 SNTAGT.

The chain combines TRBV5-1 with TRBJ1-5, with 7 bases that match TRBD1. The CDR3 consists of 15 residues. J gave up 3 bases and V 5 bases, and 8 bases lay outside the gene matches. CDR1 SGHRS and CDR2 YFSETQ come from the germline V gene. In DNA form, the CDR3 reads TGCGCCAGCAGTATTGGGACAGAAGCCAATCAGCCCCAGCATTTT. Translation: CASSIGTEANQPQHF.

The CDR3 DNA sequence: TGCGCCAGCAGCTTGGTTGGGGTCCATTACGACGAGCAGTACTTC. This translates into CASSLVGVHYDEQYF. The chain uses TRBV5-1 and TRBJ2-7, with D unclear. Germline CDR1 SGHRS, CDR2 YFSETQ. V lost 0 bases to trimming and J lost 5 bases, with 15 bases between them. The CDR3 totals 15 residues.

The chain uses TRBV28 and TRBJ2-3, with D unresolved. The CDR3 runs to 18 residues. The V and J ends lost 2 bases and 0 bases respectively, with 18 bases between them. Germline assignment: CDR1 MDHEN and CDR2 SYDVKM. Here the CDR3 DNA reads TGTGCCAGCAGTTTAAAGACATTCCGATCTCCTAGCACAGATACGCAGTATTTT. Protein: CASSLKTFRSPSTDTQYF.

There are a few counts of this clonotype. CDR3 sequence (DNA): TGTGCCAGCAGTTCCCCGGGCACTGAAGCTTTCTTT. Translating it yields CASSSPGTEAFF. V is TRBV27 and J is TRBJ1-1; D not certain. The CDR3 sequence is 12 residues long. V was pared by 4 bases and J by 4 bases, with 7 bases between. Germline loops: CDR1 MNHEY, CDR2 SMNVEV (reference sequence).

The J gene is TRBJ2-6, the V gene TRBV12-3 or TRBV12-4; the match to TRBD2 covers 7 bases. This CDR3 region has 18 residues. J lost 2 bases, V lost 0 bases, and 7 bases had no gene match. CDR3 amino acids: CASSLAFGGRAGANVLTF. CDR3 nucleotides: TGTGCCAGCAGTTTAGCGTTTGGCGGGAGAGCTGGGGCCAACGTCCTGACTTTC.

The DNA of the CDR3 is TGTGCCAGCAGCTTCCAATCCAAAAGCACAGATACGCAGTATTTT. It is translated as CASSFQSKSTDTQYF. V gene TRBV7-2 combines with J gene TRBJ2-3, with D unresolved. The germline V gene encodes CDR1 SGHTA and CDR2 FQGNSA. V lost 3 bases and J lost 0, with 10 bases in between. The length of the CDR3 is 15 residues. The full variable domain, its missing parts supplied by reference TRBV7-2 and TRBJ2-3, is GAGVSQSPSNKVTEKGKDVELRCDPISGHTALYWYRQSLGQGLEFLIYFQGNSAPDKSGLPSDRFSAERTGGSVSTLTIQRTQQEDSAVYLCASSFQSKSTDTQYFGPGTRLTVL.

V usage is TRBV14 and J usage is TRBJ2-7; 9 nucleotides match TRBD2. Germline CDR1 is SGHDN and CDR2 is FVKESK. This CDR3 contains 14 residues. V was clipped by 5 bases and J by 4 bases; unmatched bases: 6. The CDR3 DNA follows: TGTGCCAGCAGCGAGACTAGCGGAGCTTACGAGCAGTACTTC. It is translated as CASSETSGAYEQYF.

V is TRBV24-1 and J is TRBJ2-1; D perhaps matches TRBD2 (5 bases). The CDR3 has 13 residues. Germline V CDR1 and CDR2: KGHDR, SFDVKD. CDR3 residues: CASGGLSYNEQFF. CDR3 sequence (DNA): TGTGCTTCGGGCGGGCTCTCCTACAATGAGCAGTTCTTC.